This TCR beta chain was sequenced for a study of OX40 agonist ivuxolimab in advanced cancers. Study details: The study enrolled dose-escalation patients with hepatocellular carcinoma, melanoma, renal cell or head and neck cancer.

Patients with autoimmune history or systemic immunosuppression were excluded. Germline V gene lookup returns CDR1 MNHNY and CDR2 SVGAGI (reference sequence). This CDR3 comprises 13 residues. Trimming shortened V by 2 bases and J by 0 bases, and 4 bases separated the two germline ends. Sequenced by immunoSEQ multiplex PCR; TCRdb stores in-frame clones only, minus some. The table lists 40,000 to 50,000 clones, around 90% of them singletons. Sequencing used CD4+ or CD8+ T cells sorted from blood, obtained in a trial of the OX40 agonist ivuxolimab. This sequence joins TRBV6-6 and TRBJ1-1; D remains unclear. This clonotype originated in an adult with an advanced solid tumor such as melanoma, head and neck, liver or kidney cancer. The CDR3 sequence: CASSYAMNTEAFF. The CDR3 region has the DNA TGTGCCAGCAGTTACGCGATGAACACTGAAGCTTTCTTT.